The following is a T cell receptor (beta chain) sequence with its context. Its matching antigen is unknown. The stimulus was lysate of CMV-infected fibroblasts, around 9.3 ug/mL. CD40L/CD69 double-negative CD45RO-high memory CD4+ T cells were collected. Adults with HIV-1 started suppressive ART while chronically infected. The J segment lost 4 bases and the V segment lost 2 bases, leaving 2 bases of the junction unmatched. Germline V gene lookup returns CDR1 MNHNS and CDR2 SASEGT. This CDR3 is built from 15 residues. The immunoSEQ assay was version 4, run in survey mode. This table comes from immunoSEQ multiplex PCR, and its TCRdb copy is limited to in-frame clones, with some not included. The table lists 25,000 to 35,000 clones, approximately 80% of them singletons, with about 0.8% in the top ten. This specimen comes from a study of persistence of HIV-infected CD4 T cells. The wider study: Suppressive ART had lasted a median of roughly eight years. Findings and limits, study-wide: Antigen-responding cells were enriched for degenerate expanded CDR3beta sequences.

The sequences come from CD4+ T cells sorted from PBMCs after roughly 19-hour stimulation, collected from a patient who received antiretroviral therapy. The V gene is TRBV6-1, the J gene TRBJ2-1; TRBD2 aligns across 10 bases. The receptor was derived from an adult woman with HIV who was CMV-seropositive. The CDR3 DNA follows: TGTGCCAGCAGTGAATCTAGCGGGGGATACAATGAGCAGTTCTTC. This gives the protein CASSESSGGYNEQFF.